This T cell receptor (beta chain) was recovered during a study of T cell clones after liver transplantation. Assay used: immunoSEQ multiplex PCR; TCRdb lists only in-frame clones, some missing. Of tens of thousands of clones listed, approximately 80% are singletons. The CDR3 sequence is 16 residues long. From germline, CDR1 is MNHEY and CDR2 SMNVEV (reference sequence). The V gene lost 0 bases and the J gene lost 0 bases, with 9 bases spanning the gap. The chain combines TRBV27 with TRBJ2-4; D is unclear. Sequencing was performed on CD4+ T cells from blood, taken less than 50 months after liver transplant. The TCR sequence derives from a human patient who received a liver transplant. Some T cells may trace back to the graft donor. In DNA, the CDR3 is TGTGCCAGCAGTTTATCGTTAGGTGGAGCCAAAAACATTCAGTACTTC. This encodes CASSLSLGGAKNIQYF.